The 23 T cell receptor beta chains reported below all come from one sample, sequenced in a study of shared clonotypes between healthy human individuals. TCRdb's copy holds only in-frame clones and misses some; the assay was immunoSEQ multiplex PCR. The sample yields more than 450,000 clones, approximately 85% seen once. The sample consisted of PBMCs. All receptors derive from a woman aged 40 to 50 in good health. Some clones in this sample may be carry-over from other donors' samples.

The chain carries TRBV19 and TRBJ2-1; TRBD1 matches at 7 bases. V was clipped by 2 bases and J by 5 bases; unmatched bases: 0. The CDR3 is made up of 13 amino acids. Germline CDR1 LNHDA, CDR2 SQIVND (reference sequence). This CDR3 is CASSIQGDNEQFF. For the CDR3, the DNA is TGTGCCAGTAGTATACAGGGGGACAATGAGCAGTTCTTC.

The chain recombines TRBV30 with TRBJ2-7; TRBD1 aligns across 10 bases. Germline values: CDR1 GTSNPN, CDR2 SVGIG (reference sequence). Unmatched junction bases numbered 4, after V lost 5 bases and J lost 6 bases. CDR3 length: 12 amino acids. The CDR3 loop is CAWSGTGVEQYF. The CDR3 DNA reads as TGTGCCTGGTCCGGGACAGGGGTCGAGCAGTACTTC.

The chain is built from TRBV11-3 and TRBJ2-2; D unclear. Trimming took 1 base from V and 3 from J, leaving 9 bases between them. Germline CDR1 and CDR2: SGHNT and YENEEA. This CDR3 has 15 residues. CDR3 protein: CASSLGLRDTGELFF. The CDR3 region has the DNA TGTGCCAGCAGCTTAGGCCTCCGGGACACCGGGGAGCTGTTTTTT.

Worth noting for this clone: Additional DNA sequences in this sample encode the identical CDR3. This rearrangement joins TRBV7-9 to TRBJ1-5; D remains unclear. Deletions cut 5 bases from V and 4 bases from J, with 6 bases between. Per germline, CDR1 SEHNR and CDR2 FQNEAQ (reference sequence). This CDR3 contains 12 residues. The CDR3 DNA is TGTGCCAGCAGCGTCGGGAATCAGCCCCAGCATTTT. Amino acid sequence: CASSVGNQPQHF. The entire variable domain, with the rest obtained from reference TRBV7-9 and TRBJ1-5, is as follows: DTGVSQNPRHKITKRGQNVTFRCDPISEHNRLYWYRQTLGQGPEFLTYFQNEAQLEKSRLLSDRFSAERPKGSFSTLEIQRTEQGDSAMYLCASSVGNQPQHFGDGTRLSIL.

The chain combines TRBV7-6 with TRBJ2-7, with D unclear. The CDR3 loop spans 11 amino acids. The germline V gene has CDR1 SGHVS and CDR2 FNYEAQ. V lost 4 bases, J lost 5 bases, and 6 bases lay in between. For the CDR3, the DNA is TGTGCCAGCAGCTCTTGGAACGAGCAGTACTTC. It codes for CASSSWNEQYF.

This chain's CDR3 is CASSRGQREDTQYF. CDR3 nucleotides: TGCGCCAGCAGCCGTGGACAGCGGGAAGATACGCAGTATTTT. This sequence joins TRBV10-2 and TRBJ2-3; perhaps TRBD2 as D (7 bases). The V gene's germline CDR1 is WSHSY and CDR2 SAAADI. Trimming cost V 6 bases and J 5 bases, with 15 bases left between them. This CDR3 is 14 amino acids long.

The V gene is TRBV7-9, the J gene TRBJ2-5; D is unclear. Trimming removed 2 bases from V and 1 base from J, with 8 bases in between. CDR1 is SEHNR and CDR2 is FQNEAQ in the germline V gene (reference sequence). The CDR3 has 14 amino acids. The CDR3: CASSLWTLQETQYF. The CDR3 DNA is TGTGCCAGCAGCTTATGGACCCTCCAAGAGACCCAGTACTTC.

The chain has TRBV6-5 and TRBJ2-3; TRBD2 aligns across 11 bases. Germline loops: CDR1 MNHEY, CDR2 SVGAGI. The CDR3 length is 14 residues. V shed 9 bases, J shed 7 bases, and the junction held 9 bases outside the gene matches. This chain's CDR3 is CASSLAGGRNTQYF. In nucleotides, the CDR3 is TGTGCCAGTAGCCTAGCGGGAGGACGGAATACGCAGTATTTT.

V is TRBV7-3 and J is TRBJ2-3; no clear D gene. There are 13 residues in the CDR3. The V gene lost 3 bases and the J gene lost 1 base, with 5 bases spanning the gap. The V gene's germline CDR1 is SGHTA and CDR2 FQGTGA. The CDR3 coding sequence is TGTGCCAGCAGCTTTGGCCGCACAGATACGCAGTATTTT. Protein product: CASSFGRTDTQYF.

The chain recombines TRBV6-1 with TRBJ2-7, with TRBD1 matching over 9 bases. The CDR3 sequence is 14 residues long. The V segment lost 9 bases and the J segment 5 bases; nucleotides outside the gene matches: 11. Germline assignment: CDR1 MNHNS and CDR2 SASEGT. The CDR3 loop is CASSRDREVHEQYF. CDR3 coding DNA: TGTGCCAGTTCCCGGGACAGGGAGGTCCACGAGCAGTACTTC.

This chain joins TRBV6-4 and TRBJ2-3; possibly TRBD1 or TRBD2 for D (5 bases each). With 5 bases removed from V and 1 base from J, the gap between germline ends came to 10 bases. CDR3 length: 14 residues. Germline V gives CDR1 MRHNA, CDR2 SNTAGT. For the CDR3, the DNA is TGTGCCAGCAGTCTCGGGACCGGCACAGATACGCAGTATTTT. Its translation: CASSLGTGTDTQYF.

The V call is TRBV2, the J call TRBJ2-1; 13 bases are shared with TRBD2. This CDR3 region has 17 residues. Germline CDR1 and CDR2: SNHLY and FYNNEI. J gave up 7 bases and V 5 bases, and 11 bases lay outside the gene matches. CDR3 protein: CASSYRTSGSSGNEQFF. CDR3 DNA sequence: TGTGCCAGCAGTTACAGGACTAGCGGGAGTTCAGGGAATGAGCAGTTCTTC.

This clone was recorded only once. The V call is TRBV7-9, the J call TRBJ2-7; perhaps TRBD1 as D (6 bases). The germline V gene has CDR1 SEHNR and CDR2 FQNEAQ (reference sequence). Trimming pared 4 bases from V and 6 bases from J, leaving 13 bases between. There are 13 residues in the CDR3. This CDR3 is CASSWLQGREQYF. DNA for the CDR3: TGTGCCAGCAGCTGGCTACAGGGTCGCGAGCAGTACTTC. The whole variable domain, remainder taken from reference TRBV7-9 and TRBJ2-7, is DTGVSQNPRHKITKRGQNVTFRCDPISEHNRLYWYRQTLGQGPEFLTYFQNEAQLEKSRLLSDRFSAERPKGSFSTLEIQRTEQGDSAMYLCASSWLQGREQYFGPGTRLTVT.

The chain couples TRBV7-3 to TRBJ2-3, with 13 bases lining up with TRBD2. Losses at the gene ends were 4 bases for V and 3 bases for J; bases not matched to a gene: 16. CDR1 SGHTA and CDR2 FQGTGA come from the germline V gene. CDR3 size: 20 residues. CDR3 nucleotides: TGTGCCAGCAGCTCACATCCGGGACTAGCGGGATGGCAGGAGACAGATACGCAGTATTTT. Protein product: CASSSHPGLAGWQETDTQYF.

The CDR3 region is CASSLTGRGTLPRGTGELFF. The CDR3 region has the DNA TGTGCCAGCAGCTTAACGGGGAGAGGGACACTTCCCAGGGGGACCGGGGAGCTGTTTTTT. The V and J genes are TRBV7-3 and TRBJ2-2, with 7 bases that match TRBD1. The V gene end was trimmed by 0 bases and the J gene end by 5 bases; junction bases not matched to a gene: 18. Germline V gene lookup returns CDR1 SGHTA and CDR2 FQGTGA. The CDR3 contains 20 residues.

This chain links TRBV28 with TRBJ2-7; TRBD1 matches 8 bases. CDR1 and CDR2 (germline): MDHEN, SYDVKM. Losses at the gene ends were 7 bases for V and 0 bases for J; bases not matched to a gene: 11. The CDR3 consists of 16 residues. For the CDR3, the DNA is TGTGCCAGCAACTCCTTGGGACAGGTGATCTCCTACGAGCAGTACTTC. It encodes CASNSLGQVISYEQYF.

The J gene is TRBJ1-5, the V gene TRBV6-1; a weak D match, TRBD1 (6 bases). Germline CDR1 is MNHNS and CDR2 is SASEGT. The ends were cut back, 2 bases at V and 7 bases at J, with 12 bases in the middle. The CDR3 length is 14 residues. The CDR3 is CASSELQQGQPQHF. In DNA form, the CDR3 reads TGTGCCAGCAGTGAACTCCAACAGGGACAGCCCCAGCATTTT.

The chain has TRBV28 and TRBJ1-4; weak D call: TRBD1 (5 bases). Trimming took off 5 bases at V and 6 bases at J, with 19 bases between the two ends. The CDR3 totals 16 residues. The germline gives CDR1 MDHEN, CDR2 SYDVKM. The CDR3 DNA reads TGTGCCAGCAGTACACAAACCACAGGTGACGATGAAAAACTGTTTTTT. Translating it yields CASSTQTTGDDEKLFF.

This chain uses TRBV11-2 with TRBJ2-3; D unresolved. In germline, CDR1 is SGHAT, CDR2 FQNNGV. The CDR3 is 14 amino acids. Deletions cut 6 bases from V and 0 bases from J, with 10 bases between. CDR3 amino acids: CASRAPASTDTQYF. DNA for the CDR3: TGTGCCAGCAGAGCCCCAGCTAGCACAGATACGCAGTATTTT. Looking up the rest from reference TRBV11-2 and TRBJ2-3 gives the full variable domain: EAGVAQSPRYKIIEKRQSVAFWCNPISGHATLYWYQQILGQGPKLLIQFQNNGVVDDSQLPKDRFSAERLKGVDSTLKIQPAKLEDSAVYLCASRAPASTDTQYFGPGTRLTVL.

As concerns this clone: This likely came from a read error, as a far larger clone is one base away. The same CDR3 is also encoded by other DNA sequences in this sample. V and J are TRBV11-3 and TRBJ2-1; D unclear. This CDR3 spans 13 amino acids. CDR1 is SGHNT, CDR2 YENEEA, per germline. V was shortened by 1 base and J by 5 bases, with 6 bases between the two germline ends. The CDR3 region is CASSLGANNEQFF. As DNA, the CDR3 is TGTGCCAGCAGCTTAGGGGCTAACAATGAGCAGTTCTTC. Full variable domain (outside the CDR3, taken from reference TRBV11-3 and TRBJ2-1): EAGVVQSPRYKIIEKKQPVAFWCNPISGHNTLYWYLQNLGQGPELLIRYENEEAVDDSQLPKDRFSAERLKGVDSTLKIQPAELGDSAVYLCASSLGANNEQFFGPGTRLTVL.

The rearrangement links TRBV5-4 to TRBJ2-7; 12 nucleotides agree with TRBD2. The germline V gene encodes CDR1 SGHNT and CDR2 YYREEE (reference sequence). This CDR3 spans 16 amino acids. Trimming removed 3 bases from V and 3 bases from J; junction bases left unmatched: 7. CDR3 nucleotides: TGTGCCAGCAGCTCGACTAGCGGGAGTGTCCTCTACGAGCAGTACTTC. Its translation is CASSSTSGSVLYEQYF.

The chain uses TRBV9 and TRBJ1-2; D is undetermined. The germline V gene has CDR1 SGDLS and CDR2 YYNGEE. The CDR3 is 11 amino acids. Trimming removed 5 bases from V and 3 bases from J, with 5 bases in between. The CDR3 is CASRKDYGYTF. DNA for the CDR3: TGTGCCAGCAGAAAGGACTATGGCTACACCTTC.

Turning to this clone: The junction does not match germline at one end; this may be a read error. The chain joins TRBV4-2 to TRBJ2-7; unclear D gene. The CDR3 spans 13 residues. Looked up from germline, CDR1 is LGHNA and CDR2 is YNFKEQ. The CDR3 DNA is TGTGCCGGCAGCCAAGAAGCTGCTAGGGAGCAGTACTTC. Protein sequence: CAGSQEAAREQYF.